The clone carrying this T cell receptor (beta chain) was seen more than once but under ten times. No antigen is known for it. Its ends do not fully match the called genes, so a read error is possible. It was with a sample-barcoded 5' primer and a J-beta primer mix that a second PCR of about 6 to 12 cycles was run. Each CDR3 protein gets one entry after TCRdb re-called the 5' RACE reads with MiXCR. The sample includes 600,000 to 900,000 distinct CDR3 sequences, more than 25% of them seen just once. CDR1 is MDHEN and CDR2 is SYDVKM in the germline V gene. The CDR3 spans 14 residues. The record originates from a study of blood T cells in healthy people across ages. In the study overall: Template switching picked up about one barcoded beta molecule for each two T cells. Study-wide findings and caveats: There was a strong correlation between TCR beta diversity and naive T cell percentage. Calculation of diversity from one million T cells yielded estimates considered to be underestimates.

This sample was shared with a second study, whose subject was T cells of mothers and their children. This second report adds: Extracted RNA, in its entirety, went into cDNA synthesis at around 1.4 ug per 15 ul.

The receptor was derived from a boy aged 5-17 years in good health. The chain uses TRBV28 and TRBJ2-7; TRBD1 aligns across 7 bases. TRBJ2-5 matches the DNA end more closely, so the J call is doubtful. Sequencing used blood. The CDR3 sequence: CATLRAGGQGTQYF. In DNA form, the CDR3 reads TGTGCCACTCTCCGGGCAGGGGGTCAAGGGACCCAGTACTTC.